This T cell receptor beta chain stems from a study of cytotoxic CD8 clonotypes in ibrutinib-treated CLL. Across the study: Response samples were taken after a median of approximately 12 months on treatment, range 6 to 36.

Deep sequencing aimed at 1 in 200,000 to 1 in 1 million T cells' resolution. TCRdb keeps only in-frame clones here, not all; method: immunoSEQ multiplex PCR. The sample contains approximately 70,000 clones, 90% of which appear only once. Germline V gives CDR1 LNHDA, CDR2 SQIVND (reference sequence). This CDR3 region has 17 residues. V lost 4 bases to trimming and J lost 3 bases, with 21 bases between them. Study outcomes and limitations: Clonality went higher at ibrutinib response and then dropped back toward baseline at progression. Few clonotypes were public, and these shrank or held steady under treatment.

This clone was observed once. Its antigen remains unidentified. The sample here was PBMCs, taken after 12 months of ibrutinib treatment. The chain joins TRBV19 to TRBJ1-2; D is ambiguous. The sequence derives from a human donor with chronic lymphocytic leukemia. CDR3 sequence reads: CASSTFLRLGSDYGYTF. CDR3 coding DNA: TGTGCCAGTAGTACCTTTCTACGACTGGGTAGTGACTATGGCTACACCTTC.